This T cell receptor beta chain was recovered during a study of shared clonotypes between healthy human individuals. CDR1 is SGHRS, CDR2 YFSETQ, per germline. The germline V and J ends were trimmed by 2 bases and 1 base, with 4 bases remaining between them. The CDR3 runs 13 residues. Assay: immunoSEQ multiplex PCR; the TCRdb copy retains only in-frame clones and omits some. The sample consists of 1.6 million or so clones, 98% of them appearing once. The genes are TRBV5-1 and TRBJ1-5; D is ambiguous. The clonotype was recovered from a man aged 25 to 40 in good health. The specimen was naive CD4+ T cells sorted from blood. Noted subset: CD45RA+ positively selected. The CDR3 loop reads CASSLWSNQPQHF. In nucleotides, the CDR3 is TGCGCCAGCAGCTTATGGAGCAATCAGCCCCAGCATTTT.